Each of the 29 T cell receptor beta chains below was sequenced from the same sample in a study of blood T cell repertoires in COVID-19 (dated by TCRdb to the early 2020s). The library was built by means of the immunoSEQ multiplex PCR assay. In its TCRdb copy, this immuneACCESS table keeps in-frame sequences only and misses some clones. Where compared with another copy, unresolved V genes explain less than half of these, and the others have no known cause. Within this sample are roughly 250,000 clones, with about 81% of them counted one time only. The biggest ten clones account for around 12% of the sample. The sequencing sample was made of peripheral blood. The receptors derive from a woman aged 55-70 years with active or convalescent COVID-19.

The rearrangement uses TRBV30 and TRBJ1-3; no firm D call. With 3 bases removed from V and 0 bases from J, the gap between germline ends came to 12 bases. The CDR3 covers 15 residues. Germline CDR1 is GTSNPN and CDR2 is SVGIG (reference sequence). For the CDR3, the DNA is TGTGCCTGGAGCCTACAGATTATCTCTGGAAACACCATATATTTT. Translating it yields CAWSLQIISGNTIYF.

This chain links TRBV7-6 with TRBJ1-5; 9 nucleotides line up with TRBD1. This CDR3 comprises 14 residues. In germline, CDR1 is SGHVS, CDR2 FNYEAQ. With 5 bases clipped from V and 6 bases from J, the junction kept 5 bases outside the gene matches. The CDR3 DNA reads TGTGCCAGCAGCCCAGGGACAGGGCTTCAGCCCCAGCATTTT. Translation gives CASSPGTGLQPQHF.

The genes are TRBV18 and TRBJ1-1, with 10 positions matching TRBD1. V shed 5 bases, J shed 3 bases, and the junction held 0 bases outside the gene matches. CDR1 and CDR2 (germline): KGHSH, LQKENI. CDR3 length: 13 amino acids. The CDR3: CASSGQGDTEAFF. The DNA for the CDR3 is TGTGCCAGCTCAGGACAGGGGGACACTGAAGCTTTCTTT.

The chain uses TRBV6-2 or TRBV6-3 and TRBJ1-1; D unclear. Trimming shortened V by 0 bases and J by 1 base, and 9 bases separated the two germline ends. Germline V gene data show CDR1 as MNHEY and CDR2 as SVGEGT. This CDR3 spans 15 amino acids. The DNA for the CDR3 is TGTGCCAGCAGTTACTCGCGGGGTGGGAACACTGAAGCTTTCTTT. Translation gives CASSYSRGGNTEAFF.

This clone was detected a few times. The V call is TRBV7-3, the J call TRBJ2-3; D possibly corresponds to TRBD1 (6 bases). V lost 5 bases and J 3 bases, leaving 15 bases between the germline ends. This CDR3 has 15 residues. CDR1 is SGHTA and CDR2 is FQGTGA in the germline V gene. The CDR3 bases are TGTGCCAGCAGCCCGCAACAGGGAAGGACAGATACGCAGTATTTT. This sequence encodes CASSPQQGRTDTQYF.

The chain joins TRBV6-6 to TRBJ1-4; weak D call: TRBD1 (6 bases). Germline CDR1 is MNHNY and CDR2 is SVGAGI (reference sequence). Trimming took off 6 bases at V and 0 bases at J, with 8 bases between the two ends. The CDR3 sequence is 14 residues long. The CDR3 nucleotides are TGTGCCAGCAGAAGGGGGTCAACTAATGAAAAACTGTTTTTT. It is translated as CASRRGSTNEKLFF.

The chain recombines TRBV3-1 (or the pseudogene TRBV3-2) with TRBJ1-3; TRBD1 matches at 8 bases. Losses at the gene ends were 3 bases for V and 0 bases for J; bases not matched to a gene: 7. CDR1 and CDR2 (germline): LGHDT, YNNKEL (reference sequence). The CDR3 is 17 residues long. The CDR3 DNA reads TGTGCCAGCAGCCAGTCCGGGACAGGATACTCTGGAAACACCATATATTTT. The encoded protein is CASSQSGTGYSGNTIYF.

This chain connects TRBV7-9 to TRBJ1-2, with a tentative D call TRBD1 (6 bases). Between the trimmed V and J ends, which lost 5 bases and 2 bases, there was a span of 21 bases. This CDR3 is 17 amino acids long. CDR1 and CDR2 from the germline V gene are SEHNR and FQNEAQ (reference sequence). The CDR3 nucleotides read TGTGCCAGCAGCCTCTCCCGACAGGCCAGGGAGAACTATGGCTACACCTTC. Amino acids: CASSLSRQARENYGYTF.

This clone came up a few times. CDR3 DNA sequence: TGTGCCAGCAGCTTACGGCGGGGGGGCCTCCACAATGAGCAGTTCTTC. It translates to CASSLRRGGLHNEQFF. The chain couples TRBV7-9 to TRBJ2-1, with TRBD2 identical over 9 bases. Trimming took 2 bases from V and 5 from J; bases not matched to a gene: 7. Germline values: CDR1 SEHNR, CDR2 FQNEAQ (reference sequence). CDR3 size: 16 residues. Combining the CDR3 with reference TRBV7-9 and TRBJ2-1 gives the whole variable domain DTGVSQNPRHKITKRGQNVTFRCDPISEHNRLYWYRQTLGQGPEFLTYFQNEAQLEKSRLLSDRFSAERPKGSFSTLEIQRTEQGDSAMYLCASSLRRGGLHNEQFFGPGTRLTVL.

This clone was seen a few times. V usage is TRBV19 and J usage is TRBJ2-7; D gene unclear. The length of the CDR3 is 14 residues. Germline assignment: CDR1 LNHDA and CDR2 SQIVND (reference sequence). V lost 9 bases to trimming and J lost 0 bases, with 15 bases between them. CDR3 in amino acids: CASSPQSSSYEQYF. DNA of the CDR3: TGTGCCAGCTCCCCTCAGTCTTCCTCCTACGAGCAGTACTTC.

This clone was found many times. The identical CDR3 is also encoded by other nucleotide sequences in the sample. CDR3 sequence (DNA): TGCAGCGTGATCGGGGACGAGCAGTACTTC. It codes for CSVIGDEQYF. The chain couples TRBV29-1 to TRBJ2-7, with TRBD2 as a possible D gene (5 bases). V was trimmed by 6 bases and J by 5 bases, leaving 8 bases between them. Germline V gene data show CDR1 as SQVTM and CDR2 as ANQGSEA. This CDR3 is 10 amino acids long.

The chain carries TRBV10-3 and TRBJ2-5, with 9 bases that match TRBD1. This CDR3 is 14 amino acids long. V shed 8 bases and J 2 bases; nucleotides not matched to a gene: 6. CDR1 is ENHRY, CDR2 SYGVKD, per germline. The CDR3 reads CAIGGGQGQETQYF. The CDR3 DNA sequence: TGTGCCATCGGAGGGGGACAGGGACAAGAGACCCAGTACTTC.

This chain uses TRBV18 with TRBJ2-7; 15 nucleotides line up with TRBD2. CDR1 is KGHSH and CDR2 is LQKENI in the germline V gene. V shed 0 bases and J 6 bases; nucleotides not matched to a gene: 3. The CDR3 covers 16 residues. CDR3 sequence reads: CASSPPMGLAGGEQYF. DNA of the CDR3: TGTGCCAGCTCACCACCTATGGGACTAGCGGGGGGCGAGCAGTACTTC.

The chain recombines TRBV10-1 with TRBJ2-2; D unclear. Trimming shortened V by 6 bases and J by 4 bases, and 9 bases separated the two germline ends. From germline, CDR1 is WNHNN and CDR2 SYGVQD (reference sequence). This CDR3 has 13 residues. The CDR3 loop is CASSRSVTGELFF. As DNA, the CDR3 is TGCGCCAGCAGCCGCTCGGTCACCGGGGAGCTGTTTTTT.

This clone was counted a single time. This sequence joins TRBV18 and TRBJ1-2; TRBD1 agrees at 7 bases. The V and J ends lost 4 bases and 7 bases, in that order; junction bases with no gene match: 12. CDR1 and CDR2 from the germline V gene are KGHSH and LQKENI. The CDR3 sequence is 15 residues long. The CDR3 DNA sequence: TGTGCCAGCTCACAAGACAGGGCCAGGGGGGCTGGCTACACCTTC. Encoded protein: CASSQDRARGAGYTF.

This clone was detected once. This chain uses TRBV9 with TRBJ1-1; D may be TRBD1 (5 bases). The CDR3 runs to 17 residues. From germline, CDR1 is SGDLS and CDR2 YYNGEE. V was trimmed by 3 bases and J by 1 base, leaving 19 bases between them. CDR3 bases: TGTGCCAGCAGCGGGAGTTCTTGGGGCCAGGGGAACACTGAAGCTTTCTTT. Protein: CASSGSSWGQGNTEAFF.

V is TRBV6-5 and J is TRBJ2-7; 11 bases are shared with TRBD1. The CDR3 sequence is 15 residues long. V dropped 2 bases and J dropped 7; count of bases not matched to a gene: 7. CDR1 is MNHEY and CDR2 is SVGAGI in the germline V gene. The CDR3 nucleotides are TGTGCCAGCAGTTACCGGACAGGGGGCTATAGTGAGCAGTACTTC. Translating gives CASSYRTGGYSEQYF.

The V and J genes are TRBV6-5 and TRBJ1-1; weak D call: TRBD1 (5 bases). Per the germline V gene, CDR1 is MNHEY and CDR2 is SVGAGI. V was clipped by 11 bases and J by 6 bases, with 16 bases between them. This CDR3 spans 12 amino acids. CDR3 coding DNA: TGTGCCTCCAGGCAGGGATCCTCTGAAGCTTTCTTT. This gives the protein CASRQGSSEAFF.

In its sample, this clone was seen a few times. The chain is built from TRBV6-2 or TRBV6-3 and TRBJ1-5; perhaps TRBD1 as D (5 bases). Looked up from germline, CDR1 is MNHEY and CDR2 is SVGEGT. Trimming removed 2 bases at V and 11 bases at J, with 10 bases between. The CDR3 loop spans 12 amino acids. The CDR3 region is CASSYGGETQHF. CDR3 in DNA: TGTGCCAGCAGTTACGGGGGGGAAACCCAGCATTTT.

This clone appeared once. The genes are TRBV15 and TRBJ2-3; 12 positions agree with TRBD2. This CDR3 is 17 amino acids long. Looked up from germline, CDR1 is LNHNV and CDR2 is YYDKDF (reference sequence). The V gene end was trimmed by 0 bases and the J gene end by 3 bases; junction bases not matched to a gene: 4. CDR3 loop: CATSRDAGLAGTDTQYF. In DNA, the CDR3 is TGTGCCACCAGCAGAGATGCAGGACTAGCGGGAACAGATACGCAGTATTTT.

This chain connects TRBV5-5 to TRBJ1-6; TRBD1 might be the D (6 bases). V was pared by 3 bases and J by 9 bases, with 13 bases between. Germline values: CDR1 SGHKS, CDR2 YYEKEE (reference sequence). The CDR3 contains 14 residues. This CDR3 is CASSYRQAGSPLHF. In DNA form, the CDR3 reads TGTGCCAGCAGCTATCGACAGGCTGGTTCACCCCTCCACTTT. Drawing the rest from reference TRBV5-5 and TRBJ1-6, the complete variable domain is DAGVTQSPTHLIKTRGQQVTLRCSPISGHKSVSWYQQVLGQGPQFIFQYYEKEERGRGNFPDRFSARQFPNYSSELNVNALLLGDSALYLCASSYRQAGSPLHFGNGTRLTVT.

The genes are TRBV28 and TRBJ1-2; D is undetermined. CDR1 is MDHEN, CDR2 SYDVKM, per germline. This CDR3 comprises 11 residues. Trimming pared 8 bases from V and 3 bases from J, leaving 7 bases between. CDR3 nucleotides: TGTGCCAGCGTGTCGGACTATGGCTACACCTTC. Its protein product is CASVSDYGYTF.

The chain carries TRBV5-1 and TRBJ2-3; 9 bases agree with TRBD1. V shed 4 bases and J 3 bases; nucleotides not matched to a gene: 3. CDR1 and CDR2 (germline): SGHRS, YFSETQ. This CDR3 has 14 residues. The CDR3 DNA is TGCGCCAGCAGCCAGGGACAGGGAACAGATACGCAGTATTTT. It specifies CASSQGQGTDTQYF.

The chain combines TRBV11-3 with TRBJ2-1; unclear D gene. From germline, CDR1 is SGHNT and CDR2 YENEEA. The CDR3 extends over 15 amino acids. The V end was cut by 5 bases, the J end by 2 bases, with 13 bases between. The DNA for the CDR3 is TGTGCCAGCAGCCCCCAGGCAGGCCCCTACAATGAGCAGTTCTTC. Its protein is CASSPQAGPYNEQFF.

The CDR3 nucleotides read TGTGCCAGCAGTAACGGACAGCGACTTGACTATGGCTACACCTTC. It translates to CASSNGQRLDYGYTF. The V and J genes are TRBV27 and TRBJ1-2; D is perhaps TRBD1 (6 bases). This CDR3 spans 15 amino acids. The ends were cut back, 5 bases at V and 3 bases at J, with 16 bases in the middle. Germline V gives CDR1 MNHEY, CDR2 SMNVEV (reference sequence).

The chain links TRBV11-2 to TRBJ1-4, with D tentatively TRBD1 (6 bases). CDR1 is SGHAT and CDR2 is FQNNGV in the germline V gene. Trimming took off 5 bases at V and 8 bases at J, with 18 bases between the two ends. CDR3 size: 15 residues. The CDR3 sequence: CASSVQGREGEKLFF. Written as DNA, the CDR3 is TGTGCCAGCAGCGTACAGGGTCGAGAAGGGGAAAAACTGTTTTTT.

This chain connects TRBV6-6 to TRBJ1-2; a possible D gene is TRBD1 (6 bases). V lost 2 bases to trimming and J lost 2 bases, with 12 bases between them. The CDR3 totals 15 residues. Germline-derived CDR1 and CDR2 are MNHNY and SVGAGI (reference sequence). The CDR3 nucleotides read TGTGCCAGCAGTTACCCTGGGACATCCAACTATGGCTACACCTTC. It yields the protein CASSYPGTSNYGYTF.

CDR3: CASSLGQGEGYTF. The CDR3 DNA sequence: TGCGCCAGCAGCTTGGGCCAGGGTGAGGGCTACACCTTC. The chain couples TRBV5-1 to TRBJ1-2, with a possible D match to TRBD1 (5 bases). Trimming took off 0 bases at V and 8 bases at J, with 11 bases between the two ends. The germline V gene encodes CDR1 SGHRS and CDR2 YFSETQ. The CDR3 loop spans 13 amino acids.

This chain connects TRBV6-2 or TRBV6-3 to TRBJ2-3; a weak D match, TRBD1 (6 bases). This CDR3 has 15 amino acids. CDR1 is MNHEY and CDR2 is SVGEGT in the germline V gene. Trimming removed 5 bases at V and 0 bases at J, with 12 bases between. Here the CDR3 reads CASSKGVLSTDTQYF. The CDR3 coding sequence is TGTGCCAGCAGTAAGGGGGTCCTTAGCACAGATACGCAGTATTTT.